These 13 T cell receptor beta chains originate from one sample sequenced in a study of T cells in Graves' hyperthyroidism and ophthalmopathy. Using RNA transcripts as the source, TCR beta CDR3 regions were amplified. Researchers ran a first-round RT-PCR on the TCR CDR3 using the HTBI primer set. One entry per CDR3 protein, called by TCRdb with MiXCR from the multiplex PCR reads. This table has about 250,000 distinct CDR3 sequences, around 20% appearing once. Sequencing was done on a sample of blood. Source of these receptors: a young man with Graves' ophthalmopathy.

As concerns this clonotype: A much more abundant neighbour one base away suggests this may be a read error. The chain joins TRBV12-3 or TRBV12-4 to TRBJ1-5, with unresolved D. The CDR3 runs 14 residues. The CDR3 reads CASSPISSIQPQHF. CDR3 bases: TGTGCCAGCAGCCCCATTTCAAGCATTCAGCCCCAGCATTTT.

The V call is TRBV7-9, the J call TRBJ2-7; 9 positions agree with TRBD1. Germline V gene sequence: CDR1 SEHNR, CDR2 FQNEAQ (reference sequence). The CDR3 consists of 15 residues. V shed 4 bases, J shed 3 bases, and the junction held 7 bases outside the gene matches. CDR3 bases: TGTGCCAGCAGCTCACCGGGACAGGGACTCTACGAGCAGTACTTC. Translating gives CASSSPGQGLYEQYF. The variable domain in full, with the rest retrieved from reference TRBV7-9 and TRBJ2-7, is DTGVSQNPRHKITKRGQNVTFRCDPISEHNRLYWYRQTLGQGPEFLTYFQNEAQLEKSRLLSDRFSAERPKGSFSTLEIQRTEQGDSAMYLCASSSPGQGLYEQYFGPGTRLTVT.

The chain recombines TRBV19 with TRBJ2-5, with no clear D. CDR3 length: 12 amino acids. The germline CDR1 and CDR2 sequences are LNHDA and SQIVND (reference sequence). Trimming pared 6 bases from V and 3 bases from J, leaving 8 bases between. The CDR3 loop is CASSKGKETQYF. As DNA, the CDR3 is TGTGCCAGTAGCAAAGGGAAAGAGACCCAGTACTTC.

This clonotype has ten or more counts. The chain couples TRBV7-9 to TRBJ2-3; D not certain. V was shortened by 0 bases and J by 1 base, with 8 bases between the two germline ends. The germline gives CDR1 SEHNR, CDR2 FQNEAQ (reference sequence). The CDR3 runs to 15 residues. CDR3 bases: TGTGCCAGCAGCTTAGCAGGGTCCCGCACAGATACGCAGTATTTT. Translation: CASSLAGSRTDTQYF.

This clonotype was detected many times. The V and J genes are TRBV3-1 and TRBJ2-7, with 12 positions matching TRBD2. Germline CDR1 LGHDT, CDR2 YNNKEL (reference sequence). The CDR3 is 14 residues long. Trimming took 8 bases from V and 0 from J; bases not matched to a gene: 2. The CDR3 loop is CASGLAGFSYEQYF. Written as DNA, the CDR3 is TGTGCCAGCGGACTAGCGGGATTCTCCTACGAGCAGTACTTC.

The V call is TRBV9, the J call TRBJ1-1; D not resolved. V shed 0 bases and J shed 5 bases, with 11 bases lying between them. The CDR3 totals 14 residues. CDR1 SGDLS and CDR2 YYNGEE come from the germline V gene. The CDR3 loop is CASSVEPTRTEAFF. Here the CDR3 DNA reads TGTGCCAGCAGCGTAGAGCCTACGAGGACTGAAGCTTTCTTT.

In this sample, this clonotype turned up a few times. The chain employs TRBV11-3 and TRBJ2-7; D not resolved. The V gene's germline CDR1 is SGHNT and CDR2 YENEEA. The CDR3 runs 14 residues. Deletions cut 1 base from V and 3 bases from J, with 10 bases between. CDR3 protein: CASSLGRSNYEQYF. CDR3 nucleotides: TGTGCCAGCAGCTTAGGACGGTCTAACTACGAGCAGTACTTC.

Here the CDR3 DNA reads TGTGCCAGCAGTTATTCGGAGTACACTGAAGCTTTCTTT. As protein: CASSYSEYTEAFF. The chain uses TRBV28 and TRBJ1-1, with D unresolved. Per the germline V gene, CDR1 is MDHEN and CDR2 is SYDVKM. This CDR3 has 13 amino acids. Trimming removed 4 bases from V and 3 bases from J, with 9 bases in between.

The chain recombines TRBV29-1 with TRBJ2-1, with a weak D call TRBD2 (6 bases). In germline, CDR1 is SQVTM, CDR2 ANQGSEA. The CDR3 has 14 amino acids. V was clipped by 6 bases and J by 3 bases, with 15 bases between them. CDR3 residues: CSVQAGGHYNEQFF. The CDR3 DNA reads as TGCAGCGTCCAAGCCGGAGGGCACTACAATGAGCAGTTCTTC.

This clonotype has a handful of counts. The rearrangement uses TRBV12-3 or TRBV12-4 and TRBJ1-2; D gene unclear. This CDR3 has 12 residues. V was clipped by 3 bases and J by 2 bases, with 4 bases between them. The CDR3 nucleotides read TGTGCCAGCAGTTTTGGCAACTATGGCTACACCTTC. It is translated as CASSFGNYGYTF.

In its sample, this clonotype was seen a few times. This sequence joins TRBV29-1 and TRBJ2-2; 7 nucleotides line up with TRBD2. In germline, CDR1 is SQVTM, CDR2 ANQGSEA. The CDR3 extends over 14 amino acids. V lost 2 bases, J lost 3 bases, and 3 bases stayed unmatched. CDR3 protein: CSVERGGYTGELFF. The CDR3 nucleotides read TGCAGCGTTGAACGCGGGGGATACACCGGGGAGCTGTTTTTT.

The table lists this clonotype with many counts. The chain recombines TRBV20-1 with TRBJ2-7; TRBD2 matches at 10 bases. Germline lookup yields CDR1 DFQATT and CDR2 SNEGSKA (reference sequence). CDR3 size: 15 residues. J gave up 3 bases and V 5 bases, and 10 bases lay outside the gene matches. CDR3 residues: CSAYDTSGTFYEQYF. Written as DNA, the CDR3 is TGCAGTGCTTACGATACTAGCGGGACATTCTACGAGCAGTACTTC.

This clonotype was seen ten or more times. The rearrangement joins TRBV29-1 to TRBJ1-1; weak D call: TRBD1 (5 bases). Trimming removed 4 bases at V and 4 bases at J, with 13 bases between. Germline CDR1 reads SQVTM; CDR2 reads ANQGSEA. This CDR3 comprises 13 residues. The CDR3 nucleotides read TGCAGCGTTGTCCCCAGGGCGGGCACTGAAGCTTTCTTT. Translating gives CSVVPRAGTEAFF.